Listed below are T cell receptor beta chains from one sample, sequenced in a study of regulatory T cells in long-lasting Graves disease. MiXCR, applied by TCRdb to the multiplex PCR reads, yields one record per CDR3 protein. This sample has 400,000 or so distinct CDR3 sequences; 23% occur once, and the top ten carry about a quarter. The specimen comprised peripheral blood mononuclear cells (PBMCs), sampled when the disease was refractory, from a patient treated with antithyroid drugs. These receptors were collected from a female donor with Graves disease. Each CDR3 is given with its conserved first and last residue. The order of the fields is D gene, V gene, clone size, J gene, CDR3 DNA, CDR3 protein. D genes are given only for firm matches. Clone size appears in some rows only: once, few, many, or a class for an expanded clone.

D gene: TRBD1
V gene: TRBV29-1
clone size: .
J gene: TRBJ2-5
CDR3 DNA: TGCAGCGTTCAAGTCGCCGGGACAGGGGGTGATGAGACCCAGTACTTC
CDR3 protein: CSVQVAGTGGDETQYF

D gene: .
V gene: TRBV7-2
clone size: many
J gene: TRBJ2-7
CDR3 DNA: TGTGCCAGCAGCTTAGTGTCAGGAGTTACCTACGAGCAGTACTTC
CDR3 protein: CASSLVSGVTYEQYF

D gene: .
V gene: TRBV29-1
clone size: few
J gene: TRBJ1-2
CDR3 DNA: TGCAGCGTTGAGGAGGGTCCTAACTATGGCTACACCTTC
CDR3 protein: CSVEEGPNYGYTF

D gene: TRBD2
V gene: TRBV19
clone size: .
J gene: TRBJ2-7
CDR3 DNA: TGTGCCAGTAGTCCGTCTCCTACCCGACGGCTAGCGGGAGGCTCCTACGAGCAGTACTTC
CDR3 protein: CASSPSPTRRLAGGSYEQYF

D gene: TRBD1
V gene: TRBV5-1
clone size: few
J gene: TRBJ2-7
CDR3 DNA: TGCGCCAGCAGCTCATCGGGACAGCAGTACGAGCAGTACTTC
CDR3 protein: CASSSSGQQYEQYF

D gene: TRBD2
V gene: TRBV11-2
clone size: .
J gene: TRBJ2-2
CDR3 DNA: TGTGCCAGCAGACCAATAGCGGGAGGGCCGTTGCACGGGGAGCTGTTTTTT
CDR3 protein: CASRPIAGGPLHGELFF

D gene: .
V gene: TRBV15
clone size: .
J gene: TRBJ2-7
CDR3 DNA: TGTGCCACCAGCAGAGCTTTGGGCGGGGCCACCTCCTACGAGCAGTACTTC
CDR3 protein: CATSRALGGATSYEQYF

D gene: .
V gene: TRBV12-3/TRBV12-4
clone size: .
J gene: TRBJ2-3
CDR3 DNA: TGTGCCAGCAGCAGAAGAGGGGATACGCAGTATTTT
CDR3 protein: CASSRRGDTQYF

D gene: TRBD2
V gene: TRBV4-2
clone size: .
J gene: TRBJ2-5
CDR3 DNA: TGTGCCAGCAGCCAAGATAGCGGGAGGGCAGGGGAGACCCAGTACTTC
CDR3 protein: CASSQDSGRAGETQYF

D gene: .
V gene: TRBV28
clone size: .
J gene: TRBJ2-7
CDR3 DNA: TGTGCCAGCAGTTTTTATGCCAGGTTGGACTACGAGCAGTACTTC
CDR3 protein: CASSFYARLDYEQYF

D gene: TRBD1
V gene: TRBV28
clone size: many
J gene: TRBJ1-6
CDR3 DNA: TGTGCCAGCAGTTGGGGACAGGGAGGTTCACCCCTCCACTTT
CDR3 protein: CASSWGQGGSPLHF

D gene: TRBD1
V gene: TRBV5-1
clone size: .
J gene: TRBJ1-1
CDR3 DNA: TGCGCCAGCAGCATTCAGCAGGGGGCGCGGACTGAAGCTTTCTTT
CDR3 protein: CASSIQQGARTEAFF

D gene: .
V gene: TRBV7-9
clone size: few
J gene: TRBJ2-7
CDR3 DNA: TGTGCCAGCAGCACACGGAGGGGATTGGAAATCTACGAGCAGTACTTC
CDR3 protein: CASSTRRGLEIYEQYF

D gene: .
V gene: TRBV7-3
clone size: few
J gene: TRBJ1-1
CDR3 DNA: TGTGCCAGCAGCTTAATGCCAGGTCTGAACACTGAAGCTTTCTTT
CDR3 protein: CASSLMPGLNTEAFF

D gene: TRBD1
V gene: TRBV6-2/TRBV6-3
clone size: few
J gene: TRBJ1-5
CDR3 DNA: TGTGCCAGCACCTTGGGGGACAGACTATATAGCAATCAGCCCCAGCATTTT
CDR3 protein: CASTLGDRLYSNQPQHF

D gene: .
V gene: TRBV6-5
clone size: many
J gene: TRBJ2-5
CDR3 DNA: TGTGCCAGCAGTTACGGCCGGTCAGAAGAGACCCAGTACTTC
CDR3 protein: CASSYGRSEETQYF

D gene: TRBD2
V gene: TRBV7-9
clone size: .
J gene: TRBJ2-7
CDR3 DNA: TGTGCCAGCAGCTTAGAGGCTAGCGGGAGATCTTTACGAGGCGAGCAGCACTTC
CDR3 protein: CASSLEASGRSLRGEQHF

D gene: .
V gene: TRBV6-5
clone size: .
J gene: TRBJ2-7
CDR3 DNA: TGTGCCAGCAGTTATAACGGGACACCAACCTACGAGCAGTACTTC
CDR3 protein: CASSYNGTPTYEQYF

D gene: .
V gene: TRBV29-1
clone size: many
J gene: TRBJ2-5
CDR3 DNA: TGCAGCGTTGGTGAGGGAGGCCTGGTTGGGGGCCAGTACTTC
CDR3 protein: CSVGEGGLVGGQYF

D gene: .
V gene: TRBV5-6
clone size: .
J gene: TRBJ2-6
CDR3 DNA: TGTGCCAGCAGCTTATATGGGGCCAACGTCCTGACTTTC
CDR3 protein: CASSLYGANVLTF

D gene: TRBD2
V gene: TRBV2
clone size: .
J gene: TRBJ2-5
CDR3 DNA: TGTGCCAGCAGTGGGACTAGCGGGGAGACCCATTACTTC
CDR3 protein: CASSGTSGETHYF

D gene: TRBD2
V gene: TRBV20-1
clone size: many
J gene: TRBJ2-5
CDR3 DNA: TGCAGTGCTGGACTAGCGGGAGAGACCCAGTACTTC
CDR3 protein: CSAGLAGETQYF

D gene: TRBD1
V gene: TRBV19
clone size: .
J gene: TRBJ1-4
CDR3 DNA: TGTGCCAGTAGGCTGGGGGACAGGGGGGATGAAAAACTGTTTTTT
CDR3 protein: CASRLGDRGDEKLFF

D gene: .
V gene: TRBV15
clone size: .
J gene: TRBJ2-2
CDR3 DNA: TGTGCCACCGCTCGGGTTTTCGGGGAGCTGTTTTTT
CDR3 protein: CATARVFGELFF

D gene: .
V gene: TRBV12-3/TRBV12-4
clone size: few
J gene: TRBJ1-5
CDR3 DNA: TGTGCCAGCAGTCTCCCGGGCGGAGGGGCGAATCAGCCCCAGCATTTT
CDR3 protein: CASSLPGGGANQPQHF

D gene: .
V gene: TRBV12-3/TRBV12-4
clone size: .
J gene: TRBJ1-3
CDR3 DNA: TGTGCCAGCAGTTCTAAGGGCAGTGGAAACACCATATATTTT
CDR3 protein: CASSSKGSGNTIYF

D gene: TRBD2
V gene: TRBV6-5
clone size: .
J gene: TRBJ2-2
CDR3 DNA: TGTGCCAGCAGTTGGGGAGGGCCGGACGGGGAGCTGTTTTTT
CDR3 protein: CASSWGGPDGELFF

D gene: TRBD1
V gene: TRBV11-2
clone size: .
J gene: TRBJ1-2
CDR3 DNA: TGTGCCAGCAGCCCCCCCGGGACAGGGGGCGGTGGCTACACCTTC
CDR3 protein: CASSPPGTGGGGYTF

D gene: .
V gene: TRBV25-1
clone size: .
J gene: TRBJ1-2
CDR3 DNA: TGTGCCAGCGCCTCCTTGCTTGGCTACACCTTC
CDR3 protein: CASASLLGYTF

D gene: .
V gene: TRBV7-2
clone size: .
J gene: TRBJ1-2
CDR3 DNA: TGTGCCAGCAGCTTGGGGGTTAGCTATGGCTACACCTTC
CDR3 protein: CASSLGVSYGYTF

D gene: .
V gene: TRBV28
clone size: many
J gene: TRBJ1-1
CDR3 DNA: TGTGCCAGCAGCAGAAGCGGGGCTTTCTTT
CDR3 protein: CASSRSGAFF

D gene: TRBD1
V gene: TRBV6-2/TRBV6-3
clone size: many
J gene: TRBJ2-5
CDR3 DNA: TGTGCCAGCAGTTACTTAACAGGGGGCCAAGAGACCCAGTACTTC
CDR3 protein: CASSYLTGGQETQYF

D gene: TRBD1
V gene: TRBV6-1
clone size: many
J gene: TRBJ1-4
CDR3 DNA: TGTGCCAGCAGTCCAGGGACAGGAAGAGGCGAAAAACTGTTTTTT
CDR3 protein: CASSPGTGRGEKLFF